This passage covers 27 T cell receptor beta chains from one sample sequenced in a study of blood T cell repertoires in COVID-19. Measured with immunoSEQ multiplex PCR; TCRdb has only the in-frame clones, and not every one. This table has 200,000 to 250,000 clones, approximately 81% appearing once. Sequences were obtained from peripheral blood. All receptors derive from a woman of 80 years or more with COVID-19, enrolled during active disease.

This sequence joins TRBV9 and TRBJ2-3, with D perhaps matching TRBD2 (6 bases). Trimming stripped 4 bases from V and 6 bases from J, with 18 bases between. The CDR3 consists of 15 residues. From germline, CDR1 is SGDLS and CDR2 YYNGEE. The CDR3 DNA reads TGTGCCAGCAGCCTCAAACTGGGACTCCAGGATACGCAGTATTTT. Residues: CASSLKLGLQDTQYF.

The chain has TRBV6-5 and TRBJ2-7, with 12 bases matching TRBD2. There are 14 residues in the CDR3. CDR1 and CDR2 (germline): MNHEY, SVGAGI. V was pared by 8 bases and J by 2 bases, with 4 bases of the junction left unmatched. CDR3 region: CASAGLAGPYEQYV. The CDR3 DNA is TGTGCCAGCGCGGGACTAGCGGGCCCCTACGAGCAGTACGTC.

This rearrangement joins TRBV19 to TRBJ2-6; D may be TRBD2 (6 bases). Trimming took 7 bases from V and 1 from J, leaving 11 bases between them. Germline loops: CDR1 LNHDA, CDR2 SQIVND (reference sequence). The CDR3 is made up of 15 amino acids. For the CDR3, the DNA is TGTGCCAGTATGACGCGGGGTTCTGGGGCCAACGTCCTGACTTTC. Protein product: CASMTRGSGANVLTF.

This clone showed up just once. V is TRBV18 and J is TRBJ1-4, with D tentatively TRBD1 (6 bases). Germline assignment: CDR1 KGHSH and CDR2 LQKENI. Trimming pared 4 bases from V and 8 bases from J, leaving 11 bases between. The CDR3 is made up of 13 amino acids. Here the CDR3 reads CASSQQGKEKLFF. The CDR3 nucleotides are TGTGCCAGCTCACAACAGGGAAAGGAAAAACTGTTTTTT.

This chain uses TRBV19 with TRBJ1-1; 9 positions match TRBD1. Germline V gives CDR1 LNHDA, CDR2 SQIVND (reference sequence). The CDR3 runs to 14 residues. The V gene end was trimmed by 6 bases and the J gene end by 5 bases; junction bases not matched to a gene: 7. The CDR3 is CASRDTGGRTEAFF. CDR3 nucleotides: TGTGCCAGTAGAGACACAGGGGGCCGGACTGAAGCTTTCTTT. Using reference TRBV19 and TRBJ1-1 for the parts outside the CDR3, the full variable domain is DGGITQSPKYLFRKEGQNVTLSCEQNLNHDAMYWYRQDPGQGLRLIYYSQIVNDFQKGDIAEGYSVSREKKESFPLTVTSAQKNPTAFYLCASRDTGGRTEAFFGQGTRLTVV.

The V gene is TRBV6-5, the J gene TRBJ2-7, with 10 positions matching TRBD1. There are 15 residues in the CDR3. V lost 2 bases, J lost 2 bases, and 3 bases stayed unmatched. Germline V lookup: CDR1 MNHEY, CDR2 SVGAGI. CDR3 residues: CASSYRDRGAYEQYF. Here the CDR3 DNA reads TGTGCCAGCAGTTACCGGGACAGGGGTGCCTACGAGCAGTACTTC.

The chain's CDR3 is CASSTQGPEETQYF. CDR3 bases: TGCGCCAGCAGCACCCAGGGGCCTGAGGAGACCCAGTACTTC. The chain joins TRBV5-1 to TRBJ2-5; a possible D gene is TRBD1 (6 bases). The germline CDR1 and CDR2 sequences are SGHRS and YFSETQ. The ends were cut back, 4 bases at V and 5 bases at J, with 15 bases in the middle. The CDR3 spans 14 residues.

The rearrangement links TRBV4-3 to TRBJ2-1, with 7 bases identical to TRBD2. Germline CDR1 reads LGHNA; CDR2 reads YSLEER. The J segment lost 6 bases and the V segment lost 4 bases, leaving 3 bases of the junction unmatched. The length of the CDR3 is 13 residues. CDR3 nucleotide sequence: TGCGCCAGCAGCCGACAGCGGGGCAATGAGCAGTTCTTC. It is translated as CASSRQRGNEQFF.

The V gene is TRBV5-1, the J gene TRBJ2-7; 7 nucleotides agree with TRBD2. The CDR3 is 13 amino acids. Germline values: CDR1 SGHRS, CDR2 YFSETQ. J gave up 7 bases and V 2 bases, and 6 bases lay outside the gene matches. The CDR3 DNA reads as TGCGCCAGCAGCTTCGGGGGGTCCTGGGAGCAGTACTTC. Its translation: CASSFGGSWEQYF.

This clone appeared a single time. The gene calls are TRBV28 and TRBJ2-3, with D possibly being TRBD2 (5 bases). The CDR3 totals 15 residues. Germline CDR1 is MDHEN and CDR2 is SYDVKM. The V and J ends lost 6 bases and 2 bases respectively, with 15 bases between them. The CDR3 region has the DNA TGTGCCAGCAGCCACCGGACTTCCTTCACAGATACGCAGTATTTT. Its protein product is CASSHRTSFTDTQYF.

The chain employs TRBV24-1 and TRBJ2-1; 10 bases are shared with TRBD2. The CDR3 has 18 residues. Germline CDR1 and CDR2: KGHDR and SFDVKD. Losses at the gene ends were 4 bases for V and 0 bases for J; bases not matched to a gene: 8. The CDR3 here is CATSDSGLAASSYNEQFF. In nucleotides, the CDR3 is TGTGCCACCAGTGACTCCGGACTAGCGGCCAGCTCCTACAATGAGCAGTTCTTC.

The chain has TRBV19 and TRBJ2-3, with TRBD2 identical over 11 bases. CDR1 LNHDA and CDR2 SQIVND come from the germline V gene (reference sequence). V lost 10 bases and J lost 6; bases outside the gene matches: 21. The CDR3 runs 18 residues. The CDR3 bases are TGTGCCACCCGCGATGCTAGCGGGGGGTACGGACAGATGGATACGCAGTATTTT. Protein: CATRDASGGYGQMDTQYF.

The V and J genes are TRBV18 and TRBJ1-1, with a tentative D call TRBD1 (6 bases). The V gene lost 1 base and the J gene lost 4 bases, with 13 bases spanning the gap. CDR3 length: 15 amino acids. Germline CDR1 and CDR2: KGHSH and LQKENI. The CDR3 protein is CASSPLLRGGTEAFF. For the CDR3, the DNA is TGTGCCAGCTCACCACTCCTCAGGGGCGGCACTGAAGCTTTCTTT.

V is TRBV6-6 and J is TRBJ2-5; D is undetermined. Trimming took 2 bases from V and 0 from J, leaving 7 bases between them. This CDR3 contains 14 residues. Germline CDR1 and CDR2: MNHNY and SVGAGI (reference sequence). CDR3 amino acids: CASSYTVYQETQYF. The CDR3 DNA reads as TGTGCCAGCAGTTACACGGTGTACCAAGAGACCCAGTACTTC.

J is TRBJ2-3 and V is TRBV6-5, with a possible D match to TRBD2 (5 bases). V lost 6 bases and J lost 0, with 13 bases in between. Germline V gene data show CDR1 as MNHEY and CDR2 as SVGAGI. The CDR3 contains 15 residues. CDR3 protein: CASSPTITSTDTQYF. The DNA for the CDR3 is TGTGCCAGCAGCCCGACTATTACTAGCACAGATACGCAGTATTTT.

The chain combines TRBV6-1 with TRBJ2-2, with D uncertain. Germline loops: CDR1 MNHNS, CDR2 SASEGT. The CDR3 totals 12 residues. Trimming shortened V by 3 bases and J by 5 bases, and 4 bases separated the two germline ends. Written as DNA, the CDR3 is TGTGCCAGCAGTGAGACAACCGGGGAGCTGTTTTTT. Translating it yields CASSETTGELFF.

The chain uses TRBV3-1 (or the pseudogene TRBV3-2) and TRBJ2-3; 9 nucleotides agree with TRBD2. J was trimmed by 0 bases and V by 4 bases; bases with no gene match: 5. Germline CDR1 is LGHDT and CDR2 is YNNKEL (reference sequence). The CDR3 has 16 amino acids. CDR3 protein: CASSPGLAGSTDTQYF. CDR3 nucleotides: TGTGCCAGCAGCCCCGGGCTAGCGGGGAGCACAGATACGCAGTATTTT.

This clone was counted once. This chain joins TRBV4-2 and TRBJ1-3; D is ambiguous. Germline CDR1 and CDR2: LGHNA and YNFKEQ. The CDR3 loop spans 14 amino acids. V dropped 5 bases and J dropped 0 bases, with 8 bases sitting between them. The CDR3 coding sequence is TGTGCCAGCAGCGGGCTGAGCTCTGGAAACACCATATATTTT. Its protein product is CASSGLSSGNTIYF.

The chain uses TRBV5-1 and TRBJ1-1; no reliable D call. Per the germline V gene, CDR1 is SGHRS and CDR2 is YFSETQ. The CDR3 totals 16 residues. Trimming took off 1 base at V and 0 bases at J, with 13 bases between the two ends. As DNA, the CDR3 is TGCGCCAGCAGCTTGCAGGTGCGAACTTTGAACACTGAAGCTTTCTTT. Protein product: CASSLQVRTLNTEAFF.

The CDR3 region is CASSQSGVQREAQYF. CDR3 DNA: TGTGCCAGCAGCCAGTCAGGGGTCCAACGGGAAGCCCAGTACTTC. V gene TRBV3-1 (or the pseudogene TRBV3-2) combines with J gene TRBJ2-5, with TRBD1 as a possible D gene (6 bases). Germline V lookup: CDR1 LGHDT, CDR2 YNNKEL (reference sequence). CDR3 length equals 15 residues. Trimming stripped 3 bases from V and 9 bases from J, with 20 bases between.

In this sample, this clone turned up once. In nucleotides, the CDR3 is TGTGCCAGCAGTGCTCTAAATTCACCCCTCCACTTT. Its translation: CASSALNSPLHF. This rearrangement joins TRBV27 to TRBJ1-6; D is undetermined. CDR3 size: 12 residues. Looked up from germline, CDR1 is MNHEY and CDR2 is SMNVEV (reference sequence). V gave up 5 bases and J gave up 7 bases, with 6 bases separating them.

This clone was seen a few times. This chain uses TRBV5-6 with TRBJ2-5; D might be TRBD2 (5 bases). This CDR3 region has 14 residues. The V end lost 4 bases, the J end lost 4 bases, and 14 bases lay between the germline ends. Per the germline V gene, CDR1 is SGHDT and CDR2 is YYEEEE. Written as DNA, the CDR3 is TGTGCCAGCAGCCCGGTAGGCGGGTTAGAGACCCAGTACTTC. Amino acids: CASSPVGGLETQYF.

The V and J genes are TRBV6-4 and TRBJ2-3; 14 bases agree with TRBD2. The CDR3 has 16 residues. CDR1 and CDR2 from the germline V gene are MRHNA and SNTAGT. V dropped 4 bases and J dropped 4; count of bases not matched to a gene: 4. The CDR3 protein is CASSGRLAGGPDTQYF. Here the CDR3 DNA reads TGTGCCAGCAGTGGCCGACTAGCGGGGGGGCCAGATACGCAGTATTTT.

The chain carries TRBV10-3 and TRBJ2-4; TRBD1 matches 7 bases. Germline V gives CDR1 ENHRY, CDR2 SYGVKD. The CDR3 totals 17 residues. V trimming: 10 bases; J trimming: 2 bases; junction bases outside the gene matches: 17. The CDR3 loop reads CATRQGGGGIPKNIQYF. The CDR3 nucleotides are TGTGCCACGAGACAGGGTGGGGGCGGTATCCCCAAAAACATTCAGTACTTC.

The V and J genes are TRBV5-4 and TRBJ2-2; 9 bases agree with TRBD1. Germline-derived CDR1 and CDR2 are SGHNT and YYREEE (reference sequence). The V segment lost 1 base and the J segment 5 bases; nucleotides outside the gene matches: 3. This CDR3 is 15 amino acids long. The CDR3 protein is CASSLRDRVTGELFF. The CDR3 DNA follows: TGTGCCAGCAGCTTGAGGGACAGGGTTACCGGGGAGCTGTTTTTT.

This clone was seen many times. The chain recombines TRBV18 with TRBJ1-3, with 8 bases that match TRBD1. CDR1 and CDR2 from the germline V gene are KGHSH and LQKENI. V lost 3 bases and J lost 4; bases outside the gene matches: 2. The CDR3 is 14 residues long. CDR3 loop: CASSPDRGGNTIYF. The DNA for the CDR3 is TGTGCCAGCTCACCCGACAGGGGAGGAAACACCATATATTTT.

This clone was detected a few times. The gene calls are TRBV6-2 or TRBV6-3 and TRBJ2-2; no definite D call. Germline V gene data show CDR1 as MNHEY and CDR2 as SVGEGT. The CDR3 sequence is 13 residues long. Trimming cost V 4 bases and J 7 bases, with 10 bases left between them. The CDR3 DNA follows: TGTGCCAGCAGTTTTCTTCAGGTCGGGGAGCTGTTTTTT. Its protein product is CASSFLQVGELFF.